These T cell receptor beta chains were read from a single sample in a study of cytomegalovirus exposure and HLA in healthy donors. TCRdb's copy holds only in-frame clones and misses some; the assay was immunoSEQ multiplex PCR. The table includes 130,000 to 150,000 clones, 55% to 80% detected once. Sequenced: PBMCs. The receptors here all came from a human donor in good health. The CDR3 runs from the conserved cysteine through the conserved F or W. D genes are given only for firm matches. Not all rows give a size; the values are once, few, many and, for expanded clones, a class.

TRBV2	NA	NA	TRBJ1-1	CASTSRRVRTEAFF	TGTGCCAGCACCTCAAGGCGGGTTCGCACTGAAGCTTTCTTT
TRBV29-1	TRBD1	NA	TRBJ2-7	CSASPGQGSYEQYF	TGCAGCGCTTCACCGGGACAGGGTTCCTACGAGCAGTACTTC
TRBV12-5	NA	NA	TRBJ1-1	CASAPEGEAFF	TGTGCTAGTGCCCCGGAGGGAGAAGCTTTCTTT
TRBV4-2	NA	NA	TRBJ1-6	CASSQEGQGNSPLHF	TGTGCCAGCAGCCAAGAGGGCCAGGGGAATTCACCCCTCCACTTT
TRBV18	NA	NA	TRBJ2-5	CASSPIGEETQYF	TGTGCCAGCTCACCAATAGGGGAAGAGACCCAGTACTTC
TRBV6-1	NA	once	TRBJ2-2	CASIRTDTGELFF	TGTGCCAGCATAAGGACAGACACCGGGGAGCTGTTTTTT
TRBV5-6	NA	once	TRBJ1-2	CASSLGQRIYGYTF	TGTGCCAGCAGCTTGGGACAAAGGATTTATGGCTACACCTTC
TRBV2	NA	once	TRBJ1-4	CASSEVRMRNEKLFF	TGTGCCAGCAGTGAAGTGAGGATGCGAAATGAAAAACTGTTTTTT
TRBV2	NA	NA	TRBJ1-5	CASSADSRNQPQHF	TGTGCCAGCAGTGCCGACAGCCGGAATCAGCCCCAGCATTTT
TRBV6-1	NA	few	TRBJ1-5	CASSVSRGNQPQHF	TGTGCCAGCAGTGTATCGCGGGGCAATCAGCCCCAGCATTTT
TRBV7-6	TRBD2	few	TRBJ2-2	CASSLTGRGRLTGELFF	TGTGCCAGCAGCTTAACCGGGAGGGGCAGGTTGACCGGGGAGCTGTTTTTT
TRBV30	TRBD1	NA	TRBJ2-3	CAWSVQGVGTDTQYF	TGTGCCTGGAGTGTTCAGGGGGTGGGCACAGATACGCAGTATTTT
TRBV11-3	NA	NA	TRBJ2-4	CASSLDSTGAYIQYF	TGTGCCAGCAGCTTAGATTCAACAGGCGCGTACATTCAGTACTTC
TRBV10-3	TRBD1	NA	TRBJ1-2	CAISEGQGPHYGYTF	TGTGCCATCAGTGAAGGACAGGGCCCCCACTATGGCTACACCTTC
TRBV10-3	NA	few	TRBJ2-7	CASRFEGGSPYEQYF	TGTGCCAGCAGATTCGAGGGGGGGAGCCCCTACGAGCAGTACTTC
TRBV7-2	NA	NA	TRBJ1-5	CASSRILGGFNQPQHF	TGTGCCAGCAGCAGAATTTTAGGGGGTTTCAATCAGCCCCAGCATTTT
TRBV6-1	NA	NA	TRBJ1-2	CASSVGLNYGYPF	TGTGCCAGCAGCGTGGGACTGAACTATGGCTACCCCTTC
TRBV4-1	NA	NA	TRBJ1-1	CASSQDPSPMNTEAFF	TGCGCCAGCAGCCAAGATCCGAGTCCTATGAACACTGAAGCTTTCTTT
TRBV19	NA	NA	TRBJ1-4	CASSQGTSLNVYEKLFF	TGTGCCAGTAGTCAGGGGACATCACTCAACGTTTATGAAAAACTGTTTTTT
TRBV27	TRBD1	once	TRBJ1-2	CASSFAGQNYGYTF	TGTGCCAGCAGTTTCGCGGGACAGAACTATGGCTACACCTTC
TRBV7-9	NA	NA	TRBJ2-3	CASSFGLASDTQYF	TGTGCCAGCAGCTTTGGCCTAGCGTCGGATACGCAGTATTTT
TRBV12-5	TRBD1	few	TRBJ2-7	CASGTQQGLSYEQYF	TGTGCTAGTGGTACCCAACAGGGGTTATCCTACGAGCAGTACTTC
TRBV28	NA	NA	TRBJ2-3	CASSLMLQGGDTQYF	TGTGCCAGCAGTTTGATGCTTCAGGGTGGGGATACGCAGTATTTT
TRBV6-1	TRBD1	NA	TRBJ1-4	CASSEETGIEKLFF	TGTGCCAGCAGTGAAGAGACAGGGATTGAAAAACTGTTTTTT
TRBV19	NA	few	TRBJ2-3	CASADLGQVGDTQYF	TGTGCCAGCGCTGATCTCGGACAAGTTGGGGATACGCAGTATTTT
TRBV9	NA	few	TRBJ2-7	CASSVVDSSYEQYF	TGTGCCAGCAGCGTAGTCGACAGCTCCTACGAGCAGTACTTC
TRBV30	NA	NA	TRBJ2-4	CAWSVQGKNIQYF	TGTGCCTGGAGTGTACAGGGCAAAAACATTCAGTACTTC
TRBV11-2	NA	NA	TRBJ2-7	CASRQLQGPYEQYF	TGTGCCAGCAGACAATTACAGGGCCCCTACGAGCAGTACTTC
TRBV19	NA	once	TRBJ2-1	CASSILEGGRNEQFF	TGTGCCAGTAGTATACTGGAGGGGGGGCGAAATGAGCAGTTCTTC
TRBV18	TRBD1	NA	TRBJ1-2	CASSPPVGGRYGYTF	TGTGCCAGCTCACCACCGGTAGGGGGCCGATACGGCTACACCTTC
TRBV11-3	TRBD2	NA	TRBJ2-4	CASSLGSGSEIAKNIQYF	TGTGCCAGCAGCCTAGGAAGCGGGAGCGAAATAGCCAAAAACATTCAGTACTTC
TRBV4-1	NA	NA	TRBJ1-1	CASSQDSVREMNTEAFF	TGCGCCAGCAGCCAAGATTCGGTCCGAGAGATGAACACTGAAGCTTTCTTT
TRBV7-8	NA	NA	TRBJ1-2	CASSLSSQGSYGYTF	TGTGCCAGCAGCTTATCCTCCCAGGGGAGCTATGGCTACACCTTC
TRBV7-9	TRBD1	NA	TRBJ1-1	CASSLGDRVIEAFF	TGTGCCAGCAGCTTAGGGGACAGGGTTATTGAAGCTTTCTTT
TRBV15	TRBD1	NA	TRBJ1-5	CATSGAGTGGQPQHF	TGTGCCACCAGCGGGGCCGGGACAGGGGGCCAGCCCCAGCATTTT
TRBV10-3	TRBD2	NA	TRBJ2-7	CAISRGAYEQYF	TGTGCCATCAGTCGGGGGGCCTACGAGCAGTACTTC
TRBV11-3	NA	NA	TRBJ1-2	CASSLDLGGTYGYTF	TGTGCCAGCAGCTTAGATTTGGGAGGCACCTATGGCTACACCTTC
TRBV2	NA	NA	TRBJ2-7	CAGKGGLDSYEQYF	TGTGCCGGGAAGGGGGGGCTAGACTCCTACGAGCAGTACTTC
TRBV11-3	NA	many	TRBJ1-1	CASSLMNTEAFF	TGTGCCAGCAGCCTTATGAACACTGAAGCTTTCTTT
TRBV4-1	TRBD2	NA	TRBJ2-1	CASSRRTSASYNEQFF	TGCGCCAGCAGCCGGCGGACTAGCGCCTCCTACAATGAGCAGTTCTTC
TRBV6-1	NA	NA	TRBJ2-3	CASSYRTQTDTQYF	TGTGCCAGCAGTTATCGGACACAAACAGATACGCAGTATTTT
TRBV19	TRBD1	NA	TRBJ1-4	CASSIGTGATNEKLFF	TGTGCCAGTAGTATCGGGACAGGGGCGACTAATGAAAAACTGTTTTTT
TRBV5-6	TRBD1	NA	TRBJ2-5	CASSLRAGGSETQYF	TGTGCCAGCAGCTTGAGGGCAGGGGGCTCGGAGACCCAGTACTTC
TRBV5-6	NA	once	TRBJ1-5	CASSSGGQPQHF	TGTGCCAGCAGCTCAGGAGGTCAGCCCCAGCATTTT
TRBV12-5	TRBD2	NA	TRBJ2-2	CASGISGRGIGELFF	TGTGCTAGTGGTATCAGCGGGAGAGGTATCGGGGAGCTGTTTTTT
TRBV10-3	TRBD1	NA	TRBJ1-1	CAISQGAGGDTEAFF	TGTGCCATCAGTCAGGGGGCAGGGGGAGACACTGAAGCTTTCTTT
TRBV2	TRBD2	NA	TRBJ2-3	CASSSGVTDTQYF	TGTGCCAGCTCTAGCGGGGTAACAGATACGCAGTATTTT
TRBV11-2	TRBD1	NA	TRBJ2-4	CASSLFTRGSLNIQYF	TGTGCCAGCAGCTTATTTACCAGGGGGAGCTTAAACATTCAGTACTTC
TRBV18	NA	NA	TRBJ1-1	CASSPVPGFYPNTEAFF	TGTGCCAGCTCACCAGTCCCAGGGTTTTACCCGAACACTGAAGCTTTCTTT
TRBV7-6	NA	NA	TRBJ1-1	CASSLSPRNTEAFF	TGTGCCAGCAGCTTAAGTCCTAGGAATACTGAAGCTTTCTTT
TRBV6-5	NA	NA	TRBJ2-3	CASSYGSRGGDTQYF	TGTGCCAGCAGTTACGGTAGCAGAGGTGGGGATACGCAGTATTTT
TRBV6-5	TRBD1	NA	TRBJ1-5	CATGQGNQPQHF	TGTGCCACCGGACAGGGAAATCAGCCCCAGCATTTT
TRBV29-1	TRBD1	NA	TRBJ2-1	CSVAGTGGPYNEQFF	TGCAGCGTGGCCGGGACAGGGGGCCCCTACAATGAGCAGTTCTTC
TRBV11-2	NA	NA	TRBJ2-5	CASSSPQAEQETQYF	TGTGCCAGCAGTTCGCCTCAAGCGGAGCAAGAGACCCAGTACTTC
TRBV28	NA	NA	TRBJ2-7	CASSFTGFEQYF	TGTGCCAGCAGCTTCACAGGGTTCGAGCAGTACTTC
TRBV6-5	NA	NA	TRBJ2-7	CASSYSRSVYEQYF	TGTGCCAGCAGTTACTCGAGGTCCGTCTACGAGCAGTACTTC
TRBV12-2	NA	NA	TRBJ2-5	CASRPTREREQYF	TGTGCAAGTCGCCCCACACGGGAGCGAGAGCAGTACTTC
TRBV6-6	NA	NA	TRBJ2-7	CASRVRYEQYF	TGTGCCAGCAGGGTGAGGTACGAGCAGTACTTC
TRBV4-1	TRBD2	NA	TRBJ2-1	CASSLGERGGRRYNEQFF	TGCGCCAGCAGCCTAGGGGAGCGGGGGGGCCGTCGGTACAATGAGCAGTTCTTC
TRBV19	TRBD1	NA	TRBJ1-2	CASSIYRDRDIYGYTF	TGTGCCAGTAGTATCTACCGGGACAGGGATATCTATGGCTACACCTTC